This T cell receptor beta chain was obtained from a study of blood T cell repertoires in COVID-19. Study in general: Acute-phase and convalescent COVID-19 samples originated in the United States, Italy and Spain.

Profiling relied on immunoSEQ multiplex PCR, and the TCRdb table lists in-frame clones only, not all of them. Here the sample spans under 300,000 clones, around 90% being singletons. Trimming took 0 bases from V and 3 from J, leaving 12 bases between them. CDR3 length: 15 residues. Germline V gene lookup returns CDR1 LGHNA and CDR2 YSLEER. The TCR sequence derives from a woman aged 40 to 55 with acute COVID-19. This chain links TRBV4-3 with TRBJ2-7; D not certain. The sequenced sample was PBMCs or T cells enriched from blood (not recorded which). DNA of the CDR3: TGCGCCAGCAGCCAAGATGTCGGTCGATACTACGAGCAGTACTTC. This translates into CASSQDVGRYYEQYF.